The next 28 T cell receptor beta chains were all read from a single sample in a study of identifying expanded T cells in peripheral blood. Profiling relied on immunoSEQ multiplex PCR, and the TCRdb table lists in-frame clones only, not all of them. The profile shows more than 85,000 clones, 88% of them singletons. Sample: blood. The receptors were sampled from a person aged 18 to 70 in good health.

The CDR3 bases are TGTGCCAGCAGTTCACCCCGGGACGGCCACCCTGAAGCTTTCTTT. This gives the protein CASSSPRDGHPEAFF. This chain links TRBV6-6 with TRBJ1-1; TRBD1 might be the D (5 bases). CDR1 is MNHNY, CDR2 SVGAGI, per germline (reference sequence). The V and J ends lost 4 bases and 6 bases respectively, with 18 bases between them. This CDR3 has 15 amino acids.

The chain has TRBV5-7 and TRBJ1-5; the D gene is possibly TRBD1 (5 bases). TRBV5-7 is an open reading frame, and its role is uncertain. This CDR3 has 15 residues. Trimming cost V 0 bases and J 5 bases, with 12 bases left between them. CDR3 DNA: TGTGCCAGCAGCTTGGGTGGGGCAAAAGATCAGCCCCAGCATTTT. Residues: CASSLGGAKDQPQHF.

V usage is TRBV19 and J usage is TRBJ2-3; D is tentatively TRBD1 or TRBD2 (5 bases each). V was cut by 9 bases and J by 11 bases, with 18 bases left in between. This CDR3 has 12 amino acids. CDR1 is LNHDA and CDR2 is SQIVND in the germline V gene (reference sequence). The CDR3 is CASGTSPPGQYF. The CDR3 DNA reads TGTGCCAGCGGGACGTCGCCTCCCGGGCAGTATTTT.

The chain links TRBV7-9 to TRBJ1-2; tentative D call: TRBD1 (6 bases). Germline lookup yields CDR1 SEHNR and CDR2 FQNEAQ (reference sequence). The germline V and J ends were trimmed by 1 base and 8 bases, with 14 bases remaining between them. The CDR3 has 14 amino acids. The CDR3 DNA follows: TGTGCCAGCAGCTTAGTAGGAGACAGGTGGGGCTACACCTTC. Translating gives CASSLVGDRWGYTF.

The chain carries TRBV2 and TRBJ1-1; no firm D call. This CDR3 is built from 14 residues. The V and J ends lost 3 bases and 2 bases respectively, with 10 bases between them. In germline, CDR1 is SNHLY, CDR2 FYNNEI. The CDR3 sequence is CASSEVAVNTEAFF. DNA of the CDR3: TGTGCCAGCAGTGAGGTTGCAGTAAACACTGAAGCTTTCTTT.

The chain is built from TRBV11-3 and TRBJ2-3, with 9 bases fitting TRBD2. The V and J ends lost 4 bases and 2 bases, in that order; junction bases with no gene match: 4. Germline V CDR1 and CDR2: SGHNT, YENEEA. The CDR3 runs 15 residues. The CDR3, as DNA: TGTGCCAGCAGCTCCGGGACTAGCCCCACAGATACGCAGTATTTT. The encoded protein is CASSSGTSPTDTQYF.

V is TRBV28 and J is TRBJ2-1; the match to TRBD2 covers 10 bases. Germline lookup yields CDR1 MDHEN and CDR2 SYDVKM. The CDR3 length is 14 residues. Trimming took 5 bases from V and 8 from J; bases not matched to a gene: 6. CDR3: CASSAAGGGDEQFF. CDR3 nucleotides: TGTGCCAGCAGTGCAGCGGGAGGGGGGGATGAGCAGTTCTTC.

This rearrangement joins TRBV2 to TRBJ1-1, with TRBD1 matching over 7 bases. Per the germline V gene, CDR1 is SNHLY and CDR2 is FYNNEI. The junction had 3 bases not matched to a gene; V was cut back by 6 bases and J by 2 bases. This CDR3 has 13 amino acids. The CDR3 loop is CASRGDRNTEAFF. The CDR3, as DNA: TGTGCCAGCAGGGGGGACAGAAACACTGAAGCTTTCTTT.

The chain employs TRBV10-1 and TRBJ2-3, with a tentative D call TRBD1 (6 bases). Trimming pared 10 bases from V and 3 bases from J, leaving 17 bases between. The CDR3 is 14 residues long. Germline V gene data show CDR1 as WNHNN and CDR2 as SYGVQD (reference sequence). The CDR3 region is CATQGGPGTDTQYF. For the CDR3, the DNA is TGCGCCACCCAAGGGGGTCCCGGAACAGATACGCAGTATTTT.

The CDR3 sequence is CASSLDVGDEQYF. In nucleotides, the CDR3 is TGTGCCAGCAGCTTAGACGTTGGGGACGAGCAGTACTTC. V gene TRBV7-7 combines with J gene TRBJ2-7; D not resolved. Trimming pared 1 base from V and 5 bases from J, leaving 9 bases between. Germline V CDR1 and CDR2: SSHAT, FNYEAQ (reference sequence). This CDR3 comprises 13 residues.

The rearrangement links TRBV9 to TRBJ2-7; 12 nucleotides match TRBD2. Per germline, CDR1 SGDLS and CDR2 YYNGEE. With V trimmed by 0 bases and J by 0 bases, 16 bases remained unmatched. CDR3 size: 21 residues. CDR3: CASSVVPRLAGVRFRSYEQYF. The CDR3 coding sequence is TGTGCCAGCAGCGTAGTGCCCCGACTAGCGGGAGTCCGGTTCCGCTCCTACGAGCAGTACTTC. The full variable domain, with the rest looked up from reference TRBV9 and TRBJ2-7, is DSGVTQTPKHLITATGQRVTLRCSPRSGDLSVYWYQQSLDQGLQFLIQYYNGEERAKGNILERFSAQQFPDLHSELNLSSLELGDSALYFCASSVVPRLAGVRFRSYEQYFGPGTRLTVT.

The J gene is TRBJ2-2, the V gene TRBV5-6, with D unresolved. Trimming shortened V by 2 bases and J by 1 base, and 9 bases separated the two germline ends. There are 15 residues in the CDR3. Germline V lookup: CDR1 SGHDT, CDR2 YYEEEE. CDR3 sequence reads: CASSFSIMNTGELFF. The CDR3 DNA reads TGTGCCAGCAGCTTTAGTATTATGAACACCGGGGAGCTGTTTTTT. Full variable domain (rest looked up from reference TRBV5-6 and TRBJ2-2): DAGVTQSPTHLIKTRGQQVTLRCSPKSGHDTVSWYQQALGQGPQFIFQYYEEEERQRGNFPDRFSGHQFPNYSSELNVNALLLGDSALYLCASSFSIMNTGELFFGEGSRLTVL.

V gene TRBV6-6 combines with J gene TRBJ2-5, with no clear D. This CDR3 is 10 amino acids long. V lost 6 bases and J lost 1, with 0 bases in between. Germline CDR1 reads MNHNY; CDR2 reads SVGAGI (reference sequence). CDR3 sequence: CASSQETQYF. The CDR3 region has the DNA TGTGCCAGCAGCCAAGAGACCCAGTACTTC.

The chain is built from TRBV12-5 and TRBJ1-1, with D possibly matching TRBD1 (5 bases). The germline V gene encodes CDR1 LGHNT and CDR2 FRNRAP. V was trimmed by 2 bases and J by 1 base, leaving 8 bases between them. The CDR3 has 14 amino acids. The CDR3 sequence: CASGLIGGNTEAFF. The CDR3 DNA sequence: TGTGCTAGTGGTTTGATTGGGGGGAACACTGAAGCTTTCTTT.

This chain connects TRBV5-1 to TRBJ2-1; TRBD2 is a possible D gene (6 bases). The CDR3 sequence is 15 residues long. CDR1 is SGHRS and CDR2 is YFSETQ in the germline V gene. V was trimmed by 0 bases and J by 5 bases, leaving 12 bases between them. In DNA, the CDR3 is TGCGCCAGCAGCTTGGTGGAGGGGTTGGACAATGAGCAGTTCTTC. Amino acids: CASSLVEGLDNEQFF.

V gene TRBV28 combines with J gene TRBJ2-7, with TRBD1 matching 12 bases. With V trimmed by 8 bases and J by 6 bases, 11 bases remained unmatched. CDR1 and CDR2 (germline): MDHEN, SYDVKM. The CDR3 is 15 residues long. CDR3 sequence (DNA): TGTGCCAGCCACGGGCGGGACAGGGGGCCGGCCGAGCAGTACTTC. The encoded protein is CASHGRDRGPAEQYF.

The chain is built from TRBV11-3 and TRBJ2-5; no definite D call. The CDR3 is 14 residues long. Germline-derived CDR1 and CDR2 are SGHNT and YENEEA. Trimming pared 4 bases from V and 3 bases from J, leaving 12 bases between. In DNA form, the CDR3 reads TGTGCCAGCAGCTCCGGAGTTCTGGAAGAGACCCAGTACTTC. This translates into CASSSGVLEETQYF.

This chain links TRBV7-8 with TRBJ2-2; the D gene is possibly TRBD2 (5 bases). Germline CDR1 and CDR2: SGHVS and FQNEAQ. V was clipped by 5 bases and J by 2 bases, with 12 bases between them. There are 15 residues in the CDR3. This CDR3 is CASSPGIGNTGELFF. The CDR3, as DNA: TGTGCCAGCAGCCCGGGGATCGGTAACACCGGGGAGCTGTTTTTT.

The count of this clone is one. The chain links TRBV2 to TRBJ2-7; D possibly corresponds to TRBD1 (6 bases). Germline V gene data show CDR1 as SNHLY and CDR2 as FYNNEI. The CDR3 has 15 amino acids. V lost 8 bases to trimming and J lost 2 bases, with 19 bases between them. The CDR3 protein is CASHKGRGPAYEQYF. In DNA form, the CDR3 reads TGTGCCAGCCACAAAGGCAGGGGCCCCGCCTACGAGCAGTACTTC.

This chain uses TRBV6-6 with TRBJ2-1; 16 bases are a match to TRBD2. Germline V gene data show CDR1 as MNHNY and CDR2 as SVGAGI (reference sequence). V trimming: 4 bases; J trimming: 8 bases; junction bases outside the gene matches: 2. The CDR3 runs to 15 residues. The CDR3 nucleotides are TGTGCCAGCAGTTTCGGGACTAGCGGGAGGGATGAGCAGTTCTTC. Protein: CASSFGTSGRDEQFF.

The chain combines TRBV18 with TRBJ2-5, with 9 bases fitting TRBD2. The germline V gene has CDR1 KGHSH and CDR2 LQKENI. This CDR3 contains 14 residues. The V gene end was trimmed by 0 bases and the J gene end by 7 bases; junction bases not matched to a gene: 3. CDR3 protein: CASSPPGGRGTQYF. CDR3 bases: TGTGCCAGCTCACCACCAGGCGGGAGGGGGACCCAGTACTTC. Full variable domain (missing parts from reference TRBV18 and TRBJ2-5): NAGVMQNPRHLVRRRGQEARLRCSPMKGHSHVYWYRQLPEEGLKFMVYLQKENIIDESGMPKERFSAEFPKEGPSILRIQQVVRGDSAAYFCASSPPGGRGTQYFGPGTRLLVL.

In this sample, this clone turned up a few times. This rearrangement joins TRBV2 to TRBJ2-2; 8 bases agree with TRBD2. With 6 bases clipped from V and 3 bases from J, the junction kept 6 bases outside the gene matches. Germline loops: CDR1 SNHLY, CDR2 FYNNEI. The CDR3 has 15 amino acids. CDR3 loop: CASREGSGDTGELFF. In DNA, the CDR3 is TGTGCCAGCAGGGAGGGTAGCGGGGACACCGGGGAGCTGTTTTTT.

CDR3 sequence reads: CATTWVSHEQYF. The CDR3 region has the DNA TGTGCCACCACTTGGGTGTCCCACGAGCAGTACTTC. This chain uses TRBV6-1 with TRBJ2-7; D is unclear. Germline V CDR1 and CDR2: MNHNS, SASEGT. The CDR3 has 12 residues. The ends were cut back, 10 bases at V and 5 bases at J, with 15 bases in the middle.

This clone is a singleton in its sample. The rearrangement joins TRBV7-3 to TRBJ1-1; D call uncertain. V was pared by 1 base and J by 1 base, with 10 bases between. The CDR3 is made up of 15 amino acids. Germline V CDR1 and CDR2: SGHTA, FQGTGA. CDR3 sequence reads: CASSLIQVWNTEAFF. CDR3 nucleotides: TGTGCCAGCAGCTTAATCCAGGTTTGGAACACTGAAGCTTTCTTT.

This rearrangement joins TRBV11-2 to TRBJ1-1, with D uncertain. The CDR3 is made up of 13 amino acids. The germline V gene has CDR1 SGHAT and CDR2 FQNNGV. V was clipped by 3 bases and J by 1 base, with 6 bases between them. The CDR3 nucleotides read TGTGCCAGCAGCTTGTCTTCGAACACTGAAGCTTTCTTT. Its translation: CASSLSSNTEAFF.

The rearrangement links TRBV4-2 to TRBJ2-3; D gene ambiguous. This CDR3 contains 16 residues. Trimming cost V 0 bases and J 3 bases, with 13 bases left between them. CDR1 is LGHNA, CDR2 YNFKEQ, per germline. The DNA of the CDR3 is TGTGCCAGCAGCCAAGATTTAAGCGTCATGACAGATACGCAGTATTTT. It translates to CASSQDLSVMTDTQYF.

The chain employs TRBV5-4 and TRBJ2-7; D gene unclear. Trimming took off 10 bases at V and 0 bases at J, with 11 bases between the two ends. This CDR3 has 12 amino acids. From germline, CDR1 is SGHNT and CDR2 YYREEE (reference sequence). CDR3 loop: CACGFDSYEQYF. In nucleotides, the CDR3 is TGTGCCTGCGGATTTGACTCCTACGAGCAGTACTTC.

Concerning this clone itself: Other DNA sequences in the sample encode the same CDR3. The chain uses TRBV11-3 and TRBJ1-1, with D unclear. V was cut by 5 bases and J by 1 base, with 11 bases left in between. Germline values: CDR1 SGHNT, CDR2 YENEEA. The CDR3 loop spans 14 amino acids. CDR3: CASSPGRENTEAFF. CDR3 DNA: TGTGCCAGCAGCCCAGGTCGGGAGAACACTGAAGCTTTCTTT.